This entry is about one T cell receptor beta chain. Its antigen is undetermined. This entry comes from a study of immune evolution from preneoplasia to lung adenocarcinoma. Overall study findings and caveats: Later-stage lesions seemingly showed higher T cell density and diversity than normal lung. Top clone frequencies peaked in normal lung, apparently declining through invasive adenocarcinoma.

Histologic diagnosis was independently verified by two lung pathologists. J gave up 8 bases and V 7 bases, and 10 bases lay outside the gene matches. Germline values: CDR1 GTSNPN, CDR2 SVGIG (reference sequence). There are 13 residues in the CDR3. Data came from immunoSEQ multiplex PCR; TCRdb stores just in-frame clones and leaves some out. The sample carries under 3,500 clones, roughly 87% recorded once. The sample was FFPE adjacent normal lung tissue. The gene calls are TRBV30 and TRBJ2-1; 8 nucleotides match TRBD2. This TCR was sampled from a person aged 65-85 years with lung adenocarcinoma. The CDR3 region is CASTVAGLDEQFF. CDR3 nucleotide sequence: TGTGCCTCGACGGTAGCGGGGTTGGATGAGCAGTTCTTC.